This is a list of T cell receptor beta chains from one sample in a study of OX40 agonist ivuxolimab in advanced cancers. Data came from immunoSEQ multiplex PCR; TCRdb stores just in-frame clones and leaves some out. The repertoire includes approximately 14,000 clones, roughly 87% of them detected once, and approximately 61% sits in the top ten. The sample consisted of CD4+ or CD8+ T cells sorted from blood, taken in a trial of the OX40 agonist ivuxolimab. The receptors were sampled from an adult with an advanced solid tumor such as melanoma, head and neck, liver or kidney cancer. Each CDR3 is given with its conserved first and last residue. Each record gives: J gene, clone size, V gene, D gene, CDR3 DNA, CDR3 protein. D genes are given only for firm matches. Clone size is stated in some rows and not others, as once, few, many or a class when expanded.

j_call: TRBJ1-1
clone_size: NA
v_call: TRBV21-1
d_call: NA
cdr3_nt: TGTGCCAGCAGCAAAAGGAGGGACACTGAAGCTTTCTTT
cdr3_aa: CASSKRRDTEAFF

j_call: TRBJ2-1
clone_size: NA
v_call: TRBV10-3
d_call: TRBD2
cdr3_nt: TGTGCCATCAGTGAGTCCCTAGCGGCTTCCTACAATGAGCAGTTCTTC
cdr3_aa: CAISESLAASYNEQFF

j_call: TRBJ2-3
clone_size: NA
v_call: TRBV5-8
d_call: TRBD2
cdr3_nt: TGTGCCAGCAGCTTTATGACTAGCGGGGGCAACACAGATACGCAGTATTTT
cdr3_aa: CASSFMTSGGNTDTQYF

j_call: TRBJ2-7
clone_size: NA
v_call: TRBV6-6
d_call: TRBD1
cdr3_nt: TGTGCCAGCAGTTACGATACAGGGGGCTACGAGCAGTACTTC
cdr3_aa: CASSYDTGGYEQYF

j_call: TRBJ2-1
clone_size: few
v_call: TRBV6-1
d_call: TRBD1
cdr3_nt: TGTGCCAGCAGTGAATTGACCGGGACAGGGTTCAATGAGCAGTTCTTC
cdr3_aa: CASSELTGTGFNEQFF

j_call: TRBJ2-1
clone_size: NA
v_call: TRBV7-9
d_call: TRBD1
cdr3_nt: TGTGCCAGCAGCAGACAGGGTGAACAGCCCTTTACCTTCAATGAGCAGTTCTTC
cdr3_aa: CASSRQGEQPFTFNEQFF

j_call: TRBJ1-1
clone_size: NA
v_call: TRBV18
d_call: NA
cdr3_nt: TGTGCCAGCCAGACGTGGGGAACTGAAGCTTTCTTT
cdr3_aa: CASQTWGTEAFF

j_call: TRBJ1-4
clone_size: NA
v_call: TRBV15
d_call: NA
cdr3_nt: TGTGCCACCAGCTTCCGGGACACGCAACGGGTGGAAAAACTGTTTTTT
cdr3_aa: CATSFRDTQRVEKLFF

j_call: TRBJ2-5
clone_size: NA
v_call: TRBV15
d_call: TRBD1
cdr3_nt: TGTGCCACCAGCAATCGGGACAGGGTGGCGCAAGAGACCCAGTACTTC
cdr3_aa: CATSNRDRVAQETQYF

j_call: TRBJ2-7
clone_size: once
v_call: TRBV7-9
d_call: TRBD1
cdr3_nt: TGTGCCAGCAGCTTAGGTCCGGGACAGCAAGCCTACGAGCAGTACTTC
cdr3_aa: CASSLGPGQQAYEQYF

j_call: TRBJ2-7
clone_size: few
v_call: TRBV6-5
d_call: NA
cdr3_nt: TGTGCCAGCAGCTTACGGGGGGCCAGGGCCTACGAGCAGTACTTC
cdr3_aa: CASSLRGARAYEQYF

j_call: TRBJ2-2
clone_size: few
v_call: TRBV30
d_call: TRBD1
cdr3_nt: TGTGCCTGGAGGACAGGGACCTTGGACACCGGGGAGCTGTTTTTT
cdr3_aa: CAWRTGTLDTGELFF

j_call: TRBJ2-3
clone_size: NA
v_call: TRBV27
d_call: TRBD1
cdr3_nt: TGTGCCAGCAGTACCCACCCCAGGGGGCGCCCCGATACGCAGTATTTT
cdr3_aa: CASSTHPRGRPDTQYF

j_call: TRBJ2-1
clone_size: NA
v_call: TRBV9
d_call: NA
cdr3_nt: TGTGCCAGCAGCGAGGGGGGACTTAACAATTACAATGAGCAGTTCTTC
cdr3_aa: CASSEGGLNNYNEQFF

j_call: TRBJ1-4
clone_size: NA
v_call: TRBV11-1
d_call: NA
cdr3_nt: TGTGCCAGCAGCCGACGGGGATTTAATGAAAAACTGTTTTTT
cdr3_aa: CASSRRGFNEKLFF

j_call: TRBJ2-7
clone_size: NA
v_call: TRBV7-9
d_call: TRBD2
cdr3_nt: TGTGCCAGCAGCTCACGACTAGCGGGGACCTACGAGCAGTACTTC
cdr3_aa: CASSSRLAGTYEQYF

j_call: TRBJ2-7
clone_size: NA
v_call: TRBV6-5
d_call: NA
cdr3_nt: TGTGCCAGCAGTCAGACAGCCTCCTACGAGCAGTACTTC
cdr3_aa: CASSQTASYEQYF

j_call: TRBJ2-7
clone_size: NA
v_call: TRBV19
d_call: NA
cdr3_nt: TGTGCCAGTAGTATCTCGGGCGAGCAGTACTTC
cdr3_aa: CASSISGEQYF

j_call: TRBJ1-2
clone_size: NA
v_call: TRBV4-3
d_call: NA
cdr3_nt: TGCGCCAGCAGCCAAGAGGGGGTCGGCAGGGGTGGCTACACCTTC
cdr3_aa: CASSQEGVGRGGYTF

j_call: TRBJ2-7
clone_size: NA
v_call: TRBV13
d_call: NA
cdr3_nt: TGTGCCAGCAGCAATACCCCCAGGTGGGGGGAGCAGTACTTC
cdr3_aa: CASSNTPRWGEQYF

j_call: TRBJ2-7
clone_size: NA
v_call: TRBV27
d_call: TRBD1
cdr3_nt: TGTGCCAGCAGTTTGGGGACAGAATCGTACGAGCAGTACTTC
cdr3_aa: CASSLGTESYEQYF

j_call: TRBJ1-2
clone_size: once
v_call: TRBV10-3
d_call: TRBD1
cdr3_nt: TGTGCCCTATCCCGACAGGGAGAAGATGGCTACACCTTC
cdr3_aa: CALSRQGEDGYTF

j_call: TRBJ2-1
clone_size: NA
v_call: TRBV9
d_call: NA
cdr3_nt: TGTGCCAGCAGCCCCGGACCCGGGGAGCAGTTCTTC
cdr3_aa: CASSPGPGEQFF

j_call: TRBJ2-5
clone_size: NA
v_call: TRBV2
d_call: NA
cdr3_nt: TGTGCCAGCAGTGCATGGCGGAAAGAGACCCAGTACTTC
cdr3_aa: CASSAWRKETQYF

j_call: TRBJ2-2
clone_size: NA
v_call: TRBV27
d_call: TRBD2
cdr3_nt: TGTGCCAGCAGTTTGCGACTAGCAGGCGGGGAGCTGTTTTTT
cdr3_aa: CASSLRLAGGELFF

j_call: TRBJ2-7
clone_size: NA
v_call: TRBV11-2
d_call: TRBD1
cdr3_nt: TGTGCCAGCAGCATATCAGGGGGCCCCCGGAGTGGGCAGTACTTC
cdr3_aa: CASSISGGPRSGQYF

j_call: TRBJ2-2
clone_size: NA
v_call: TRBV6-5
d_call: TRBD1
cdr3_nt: TGTGCCAGCAGAAGGACAGGGTCTGACACCGGGGAGCTGTTTTTT
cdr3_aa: CASRRTGSDTGELFF

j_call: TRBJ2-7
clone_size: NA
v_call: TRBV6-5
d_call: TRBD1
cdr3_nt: TGTGCCAGCAGCCCATGGACAGGGGCCTACGAGCAGTACTTC
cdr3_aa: CASSPWTGAYEQYF

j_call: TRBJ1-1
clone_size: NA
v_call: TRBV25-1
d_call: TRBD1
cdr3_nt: TGTGCCAGCAGTGAACTCGGAACAGGGGGGCGGACTGAAGCTTTCTTT
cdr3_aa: CASSELGTGGRTEAFF

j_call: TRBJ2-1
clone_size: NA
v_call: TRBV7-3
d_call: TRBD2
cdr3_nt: TGTGCCAGCAGCACTAGCGGGGGCTCCTACAATGAGCAGTTCTTC
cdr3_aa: CASSTSGGSYNEQFF

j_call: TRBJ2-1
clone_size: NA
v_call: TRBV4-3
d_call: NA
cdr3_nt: TGCGCCAGCAGCCAAGATTTAGGGGGGCGGTACAATGAGCAGTTCTTC
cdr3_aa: CASSQDLGGRYNEQFF

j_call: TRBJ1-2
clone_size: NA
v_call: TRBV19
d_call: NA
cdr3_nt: TGTGCCAGTAGTCCCAGGACCCGGCTTTATGGCTACACCTTC
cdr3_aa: CASSPRTRLYGYTF

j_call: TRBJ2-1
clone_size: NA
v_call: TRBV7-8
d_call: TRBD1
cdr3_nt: TGTGCCAGCAGCTTACTAAGGGGGCTAGATGAGCAGTTCTTC
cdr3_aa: CASSLLRGLDEQFF

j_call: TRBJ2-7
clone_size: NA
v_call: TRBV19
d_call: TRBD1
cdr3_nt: TGTGCCAGTAGCCAAACCGGGACAGACTTCTACGAGCAGTACTTC
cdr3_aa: CASSQTGTDFYEQYF

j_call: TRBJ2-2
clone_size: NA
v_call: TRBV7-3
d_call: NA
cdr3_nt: TGTGCCAGCAGCTTAACCCCAGACCTGAACACCGGGGAGCTGTTTTTT
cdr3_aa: CASSLTPDLNTGELFF

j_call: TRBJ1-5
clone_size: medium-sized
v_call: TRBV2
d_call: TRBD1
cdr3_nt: TGTGCCAGCAGTGAGGCAGGGGGAAATCAGCCCCAGCATTTT
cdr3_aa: CASSEAGGNQPQHF

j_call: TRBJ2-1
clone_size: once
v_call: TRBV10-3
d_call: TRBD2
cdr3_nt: TGTGCCATCAGTTCGGGACTAGCGGGCTACAATGAGCAGTTCTTC
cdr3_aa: CAISSGLAGYNEQFF